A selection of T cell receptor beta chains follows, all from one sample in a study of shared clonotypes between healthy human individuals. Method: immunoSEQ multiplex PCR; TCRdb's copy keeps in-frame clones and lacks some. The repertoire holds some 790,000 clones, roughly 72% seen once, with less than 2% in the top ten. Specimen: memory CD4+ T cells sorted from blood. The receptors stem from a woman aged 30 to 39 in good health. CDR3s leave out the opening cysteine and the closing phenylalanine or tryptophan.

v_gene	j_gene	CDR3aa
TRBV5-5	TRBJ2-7	ASSLGTGQAYEQY
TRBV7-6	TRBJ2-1	ASSLGSVLGEQF
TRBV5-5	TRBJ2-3	ASSLGQGADTQY
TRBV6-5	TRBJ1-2	ASSSKGQGAYGYT
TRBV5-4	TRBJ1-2	ASSRGQQDTYGYT
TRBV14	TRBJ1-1	ASSQGREAF
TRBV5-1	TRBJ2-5	ASSSLQGLGETQY
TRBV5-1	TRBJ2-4	ASSLGQNKNIQY
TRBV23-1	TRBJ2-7	ASSQRVGTVSSYEQY
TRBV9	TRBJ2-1	ASSVSGGGPYNEQF
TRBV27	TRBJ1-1	ASSTDTGGTEAF
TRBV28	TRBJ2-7	ASVRQENYEQY
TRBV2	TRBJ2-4	ASSEFLVLAKNIQY
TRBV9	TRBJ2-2	ASSVVTSGGELF
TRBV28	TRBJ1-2	ASSIPGGQLYGYT
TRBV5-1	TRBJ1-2	ASSEDRGRLGYT
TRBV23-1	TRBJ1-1	ASSQSQGRENTEAF
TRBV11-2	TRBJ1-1	ASSLDVASGAF
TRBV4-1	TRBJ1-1	ASSWRQGTEAF
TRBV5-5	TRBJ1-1	ASSLSLNTEAF
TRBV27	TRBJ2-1	ASSLLGLAGEDNEQF
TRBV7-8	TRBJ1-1	ASSLISVGRNTEAF
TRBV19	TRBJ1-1	ASTGVRVSTEAF
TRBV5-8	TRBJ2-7	ASSSLADSYEQY
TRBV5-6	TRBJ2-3	ASSLKALRQY
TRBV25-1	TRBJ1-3	ASSAGTGSSGNTIY
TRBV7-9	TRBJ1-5	ASSRTGHPQH
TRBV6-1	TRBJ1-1	ASSEAGRVNTEAF
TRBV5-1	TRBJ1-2	ASSFDSNYGYT
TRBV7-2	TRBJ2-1	ASRLRAGVVLNEQF
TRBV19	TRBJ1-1	ASSLYRGGEAF
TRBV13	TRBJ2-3	ASSYRASGTDTQY
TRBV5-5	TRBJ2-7	ASSLTGVTYEQY
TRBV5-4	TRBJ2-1	ASSDQQGYNEQF
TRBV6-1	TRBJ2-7	ASNQRSYEQY
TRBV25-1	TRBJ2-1	ASQGNEQF
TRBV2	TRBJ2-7	ASSERPEQY
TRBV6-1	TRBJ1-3	ASSELGSDGNTIY
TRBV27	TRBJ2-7	ASSILKDASYEQY
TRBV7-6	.	ASSPKGGSHEQY
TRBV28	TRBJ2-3	ASRREQGSTDTQY
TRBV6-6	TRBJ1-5	ASSYQKGSNQPQH
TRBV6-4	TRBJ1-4	ASSDFAQGKEKLF
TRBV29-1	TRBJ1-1	SVVRDVNTEAF
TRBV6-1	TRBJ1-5	ASSESRANQPQH
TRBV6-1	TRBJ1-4	ASRKLTGEEKLF
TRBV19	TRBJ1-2	ASSKTGEAGGYT
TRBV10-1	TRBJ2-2	ASSSRTGELF
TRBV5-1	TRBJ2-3	ASSNTDTQY
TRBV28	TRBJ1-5	ASSFYDQFRGRTNQPQH
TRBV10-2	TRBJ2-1	ASSEISGIGNEQF
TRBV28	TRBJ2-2	ASISVRKELF
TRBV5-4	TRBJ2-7	ASSLAGVSEQY
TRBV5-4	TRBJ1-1	ASSLNRNTEAF
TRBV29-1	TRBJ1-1	SVEGVTEAF